These 31 T cell receptor beta chains were all obtained from the same sample, sequenced in a study of blood T cells in healthy people across ages. Through a sample-barcoded 5' primer and a J-beta primer mix, a second PCR was run for about 7 to 12 cycles. One entry per CDR3 protein results from TCRdb running MiXCR on the 5' RACE reads. This sample has some 690,000 distinct CDR3 sequences; 22% occur once, and the top ten carry around 21%. Sequencing was carried out using blood. The receptors derive from a man in his 70s in good health.

This chain links TRBV19 with TRBJ1-2; no clear D gene. The CDR3 contains 12 residues. Germline lookup yields CDR1 LNHDA and CDR2 SQIVND (reference sequence). V lost 9 bases and J 3 bases, leaving 11 bases between the germline ends. The CDR3: CASRPQDYGYTF. CDR3 in DNA: TGTGCCAGCAGGCCCCAGGACTATGGCTACACCTTC. The full variable domain, completed using reference TRBV19 and TRBJ1-2, is DGGITQSPKYLFRKEGQNVTLSCEQNLNHDAMYWYRQDPGQGLRLIYYSQIVNDFQKGDIAEGYSVSREKKESFPLTVTSAQKNPTAFYLCASRPQDYGYTFGSGTRLTVV.

Of note for this clonotype: A read error is likely, as this CDR3 ends without the conserved phenylalanine or tryptophan. The chain couples TRBV13 to TRBJ1-1; D may be TRBD1 (6 bases). The V and J ends lost 5 bases and 4 bases respectively, with 17 bases between them. Germline V gene lookup returns CDR1 PRHDT and CDR2 FYEKMQ (reference sequence). The CDR3 contains 15 residues. The CDR3 DNA follows: TGTGCCAGCAGCGTTCCACTGGGGGCGGTCACTGAAGCTTTCCTT. Amino acids: CASSVPLGAVTEAFL.

J is TRBJ2-5 and V is TRBV10-3; TRBD2 matches at 7 bases. V lost 2 bases, J lost 2 bases, and 11 bases stayed unmatched. The length of the CDR3 is 17 residues. Germline assignment: CDR1 ENHRY and CDR2 SYGVKD. The CDR3 DNA reads TGTGCCATCAGTGAGGGGCTGGGGCGGGGGAATCAAGAGACCCAGTACTTC. Protein sequence: CAISEGLGRGNQETQYF.

This clonotype was seen many times. The chain recombines TRBV2 with TRBJ2-1, with D perhaps TRBD1 (6 bases). The germline V and J ends were trimmed by 9 bases and 7 bases, with 19 bases remaining between them. The V gene's germline CDR1 is SNHLY and CDR2 FYNNEI. The CDR3 has 14 residues. This CDR3 is CASQGPQQGNEQFF. In DNA, the CDR3 is TGTGCCAGTCAAGGGCCTCAACAGGGTAATGAGCAGTTCTTC.

J is TRBJ2-1 and V is TRBV12-3 or TRBV12-4; the D is unclear. V gave up 7 bases and J gave up 8 bases, with 9 bases separating them. This CDR3 is 11 amino acids long. The chain's CDR3 is CASTVRHEQFF. CDR3 in DNA: TGTGCCAGCACTGTTCGACATGAGCAGTTCTTC.

The gene calls are TRBV7-2 and TRBJ1-2; unclear D gene. In germline, CDR1 is SGHTA, CDR2 FQGNSA. The CDR3 has 13 amino acids. Trimming cost V 3 bases and J 8 bases, with 13 bases left between them. As DNA, the CDR3 is TGTGCCAGCAGCTTGGGCCATCGAGGGGGCTACACCTTC. Residues: CASSLGHRGGYTF.

This clonotype was counted only a few times. The rearrangement uses TRBV28 and TRBJ1-5, with D tentatively TRBD1 (5 bases). Germline values: CDR1 MDHEN, CDR2 SYDVKM. V gave up 6 bases and J gave up 4 bases, with 13 bases separating them. CDR3 length equals 14 residues. CDR3 nucleotide sequence: TGTGCCAGCAGGGGGCCATTTTATAATCAGCCCCAGCATTTT. Translating it yields CASRGPFYNQPQHF.

The table lists this clonotype with a few counts. The rearrangement joins TRBV3-1 to TRBJ2-1; D unclear. Germline V gene lookup returns CDR1 LGHDT and CDR2 YNNKEL (reference sequence). V was pared by 4 bases and J by 8 bases, with 9 bases between. The length of the CDR3 is 12 residues. The CDR3 loop reads CASSRRVDEQFF. For the CDR3, the DNA is TGTGCCAGCAGCCGACGGGTGGATGAGCAGTTCTTC.

This sequence joins TRBV9 and TRBJ2-1; D possibly corresponds to TRBD1 (6 bases). The J call may be faulty, since TRBJ2-7 better matches the DNA end. CDR1 is SGDLS, CDR2 YYNGEE, per germline. The CDR3 loop spans 16 amino acids. CDR3: CASSPHDPGVTYEQYF. CDR3 in DNA: TGTGCCAGCAGCCCACACGACCCAGGGGTTACGTACGAGCAGTACTTC.

The chain joins TRBV6-2 or TRBV6-3 to TRBJ1-1, with TRBD1 matching over 7 bases. The CDR3 is made up of 13 amino acids. The V segment lost 7 bases and the J segment 0 bases; nucleotides outside the gene matches: 2. Germline V gene sequence: CDR1 MNHEY, CDR2 SVGEGT. The CDR3 DNA sequence: TGTGCCAGCAAGACAGGGATGAACACTGAAGCTTTCTTT. It is translated as CASKTGMNTEAFF.

This clonotype has only one observation. Given the absence of the conserved phenylalanine or tryptophan at the CDR3 end, a read error is likely. This chain connects TRBV7-8 to TRBJ2-1; D gene ambiguous. The assigned J gene may be wrong: the sequence end matches TRBJ2-7 better. Germline CDR1 and CDR2: SGHVS and FQNEAQ. The CDR3 consists of 13 residues. The CDR3 loop reads CASSLAPRDEQYI. The CDR3 DNA is TGTGCCAGCAGCTTAGCCCCTAGGGACGAGCAGTACATC.

The CDR3 DNA follows: TGCGCCAGCAGCCTTGGACAGGGGTTTGATGAGCAGTTCTTC. Encoded protein: CASSLGQGFDEQFF. The chain is built from TRBV4-1 and TRBJ2-1; 9 bases agree with TRBD1. This CDR3 has 14 amino acids. After removal of 4 bases from V and 8 bases from J, the junction contained 6 bases not matched to a gene. Germline CDR1 MGHRA, CDR2 YSYEKL.

Only a few counts were recorded for this clonotype. The chain employs TRBV28 and TRBJ1-5, with D uncertain. The J call may be faulty, since TRBJ2-3 better matches the DNA end. CDR3 length: 14 residues. CDR1 is MDHEN and CDR2 is SYDVKM in the germline V gene. The CDR3 here is CARQQTRSNQPQYF. CDR3 in DNA: TGTGCCAGACAGCAGACGCGGAGCAATCAGCCCCAGTATTTT.

The chain links TRBV29-1 to TRBJ2-1, with D maybe TRBD1 (6 bases). Trimming removed 0 bases from V and 10 bases from J, with 13 bases in between. This CDR3 has 13 amino acids. The germline gives CDR1 SQVTM, CDR2 ANQGSEA. The CDR3 DNA reads as TGCAGCGTTGAAGATACGCCCGGGACAGAGCAGTTCTTC. It yields the protein CSVEDTPGTEQFF.

This clonotype appeared once. The chain is built from TRBV24-1 and TRBJ2-1, with 13 bases that match TRBD2. Germline V lookup: CDR1 KGHDR, CDR2 SFDVKD. Trimming took 4 bases from V and 5 from J; bases not matched to a gene: 4. The CDR3 totals 16 residues. CDR3: CATSEWTSGSHNEQFF. For the CDR3, the DNA is TGTGCCACCAGTGAGTGGACTAGCGGGAGCCACAATGAGCAGTTCTTC.

The J gene is TRBJ2-1, the V gene TRBV5-1, with unresolved D. The CDR3 is 12 residues long. Germline assignment: CDR1 SGHRS and CDR2 YFSETQ. The ends were cut back, 7 bases at V and 3 bases at J, with 8 bases in the middle. The CDR3 protein is CASRRNYNEQFF. The CDR3 nucleotides are TGCGCCAGCCGACGGAACTACAATGAGCAGTTCTTC.

J is TRBJ2-3 and V is TRBV25-1; D remains ambiguous. The V end was cut by 5 bases, the J end by 7 bases, with 10 bases between. The CDR3 consists of 12 residues. Germline assignment: CDR1 MGHDK and CDR2 SYGVNS. Here the CDR3 reads CASSSDINTQYF. The CDR3, as DNA: TGTGCCAGCAGTTCAGATATAAATACGCAGTATTTT.

This clonotype was counted a few times. The chain links TRBV7-6 to TRBJ2-2, with 8 bases fitting TRBD2. V shed 11 bases and J 3 bases; nucleotides not matched to a gene: 2. The CDR3 runs to 12 residues. CDR1 is SGHVS and CDR2 is FNYEAQ in the germline V gene. CDR3 region: CAGTRDTGELFF. The DNA of the CDR3 is TGTGCCGGGACTAGGGACACCGGGGAGCTGTTTTTT.

The V call is TRBV18, the J call TRBJ2-2, with a weak D call TRBD1 (6 bases). Trimming pared 0 bases from V and 1 base from J, leaving 6 bases between. The CDR3 sequence is 15 residues long. Germline lookup yields CDR1 KGHSH and CDR2 LQKENI. The CDR3 sequence is CASSPPDRNTGELFF. CDR3 coding DNA: TGTGCCAGCTCACCACCGGACAGGAACACCGGGGAGCTGTTTTTT.

This clonotype was seen a handful of times. The chain uses TRBV6-2 or TRBV6-3 and TRBJ2-4, with 8 bases aligning to TRBD2. The V segment lost 5 bases and the J segment 3 bases; nucleotides outside the gene matches: 9. This CDR3 is built from 16 residues. The germline gives CDR1 MNHEY, CDR2 SVGEGT. The CDR3 sequence is CASSHSGSPLKNIQYF. DNA for the CDR3: TGTGCCAGCAGTCACAGCGGGAGTCCTCTCAAAAACATTCAGTACTTC.

There are a few counts of this clonotype. The chain combines TRBV29-1 with TRBJ2-3, with 11 bases lining up with TRBD1. CDR1 and CDR2 (germline): SQVTM, ANQGSEA. The length of the CDR3 is 12 residues. This chain's CDR3 is CGTGGLGDTQYF. The CDR3 DNA reads TGCGGGACAGGGGGGTTGGGAGATACGCAGTATTTT.

The chain links TRBV3-1 to TRBJ1-4, with D perhaps TRBD1 (6 bases). This CDR3 is 14 amino acids long. CDR1 LGHDT and CDR2 YNNKEL come from the germline V gene (reference sequence). Trimming shortened V by 4 bases and J by 7 bases, and 13 bases separated the two germline ends. The chain's CDR3 is CASSPRGAREKLFF. CDR3 in DNA: TGTGCCAGCAGCCCCCGGGGGGCCCGTGAAAAACTGTTTTTT.

This clonotype turned up a few times. The rearrangement links TRBV18 to TRBJ2-7; 8 bases are a match to TRBD1. The CDR3 spans 15 residues. The junction had 8 bases not matched to a gene; V was cut back by 6 bases and J by 1 base. Germline V lookup: CDR1 KGHSH, CDR2 LQKENI. In DNA form, the CDR3 reads TGTGCCAGCTCTCAAATTGGACAGGGTTCCTACGAGCAGTACTTC. This translates into CASSQIGQGSYEQYF. The entire variable domain, with the rest obtained from reference TRBV18 and TRBJ2-7, is as follows: NAGVMQNPRHLVRRRGQEARLRCSPMKGHSHVYWYRQLPEEGLKFMVYLQKENIIDESGMPKERFSAEFPKEGPSILRIQQVVRGDSAAYFCASSQIGQGSYEQYFGPGTRLTVT.

This clonotype was detected many times. The chain couples TRBV5-1 to TRBJ2-1, with TRBD2 matching 7 bases. V was pared by 3 bases and J by 6 bases, with 9 bases of the junction left unmatched. CDR3 length: 15 residues. Germline V gives CDR1 SGHRS, CDR2 YFSETQ. In DNA, the CDR3 is TGCGCCAGCAGCTCCAGCCGGGAGGCTGTCAATGAGCAGTTCTTC. Protein product: CASSSSREAVNEQFF.

A few counts support this clonotype. This chain links TRBV7-2 with TRBJ2-1; D not certain. Germline V CDR1 and CDR2: SGHTA, FQGNSA. V gave up 1 base and J gave up 5 bases, with 9 bases separating them. The CDR3 is made up of 14 amino acids. Written as DNA, the CDR3 is TGTGCCAGCAGCTTAGGGTCGTCCAACAATGAGCAGTTCTTC. Translating gives CASSLGSSNNEQFF.

The table lists this clonotype with a few counts. The gene calls are TRBV28 and TRBJ2-7; 8 positions agree with TRBD1. The CDR3 is made up of 13 amino acids. Germline lookup yields CDR1 MDHEN and CDR2 SYDVKM. The trim removed 10 bases at V and 1 base at J, leaving 6 bases unmatched. CDR3: CATYRDRSYEQYF. In nucleotides, the CDR3 is TGTGCCACCTACCGGGACAGGTCCTACGAGCAGTACTTC.

This clonotype was seen only a few times. This sequence joins TRBV6-4 and TRBJ1-3; D not certain. V was cut by 3 bases and J by 4 bases, with 7 bases left in between. The CDR3 consists of 13 residues. Looked up from germline, CDR1 is MRHNA and CDR2 is SNTAGT. CDR3 nucleotides: TGTGCCAGCAGTGAATCCATCGGAAACACCATATATTTT. As protein: CASSESIGNTIYF.

Here the CDR3 reads CASRKDSRRYGYTF. The CDR3 DNA reads TGTGCCAGCAGGAAGGACAGCCGGAGATATGGCTACACCTTC. The V and J genes are TRBV27 and TRBJ1-2, with D maybe TRBD1 (6 bases). Trimming shortened V by 6 bases and J by 5 bases, and 16 bases separated the two germline ends. Germline loops: CDR1 MNHEY, CDR2 SMNVEV (reference sequence). The CDR3 runs to 14 residues.

There are a few counts of this clonotype. V usage is TRBV23-1 and J usage is TRBJ2-2; 8 nucleotides agree with TRBD1. TRBV23-1 is known as an ORF, though its function is uncertain. V gave up 0 bases and J gave up 6 bases; unmatched junction bases: 9. The CDR3 has 17 amino acids. The CDR3 nucleotides read TGCGCCAGCAGTCAATCGAAAGCAGGGGGCTTGGCCGGGGAGCTGTTTTTT. This translates into CASSQSKAGGLAGELFF.

About this clonotype: The CDR3 ends on some other residue instead of the conserved phenylalanine or tryptophan, so this is likely a read error. The chain uses TRBV7-8 and TRBJ2-5; D is perhaps TRBD1 or TRBD2 (5 bases each). V lost 4 bases to trimming and J lost 11 bases, with 14 bases between them. The CDR3 runs 12 residues. CDR1 is SGHVS, CDR2 FQNEAQ, per germline. CDR3 protein: CASSSRGYQQYV. The CDR3 region has the DNA TGTGCCAGCAGCTCCCGGGGCTACCAGCAGTACGTC.

This chain uses TRBV6-1 with TRBJ1-4; D is uncertain. V was pared by 8 bases and J by 3 bases, with 7 bases between. Germline loops: CDR1 MNHNS, CDR2 SASEGT. The CDR3 sequence is 12 residues long. The CDR3 here is CASGRPNEKLFF. The CDR3, as DNA: TGTGCCAGCGGACGTCCTAATGAAAAACTGTTTTTT.